This T cell receptor (beta chain) appears in the sequencing data of a study of control samples from healthy donors and cancer patients (dated by TCRdb to 2019 to 2021). This clone was observed a single time. Its recognized antigen is unknown. No base qualities exist here, and no much larger clone lies one base off it. Library preparation was by the immunoSEQ multiplex PCR assay. TCRdb took this table from immuneACCESS and kept in-frame rearrangements with V and J called. Such tables lack part of the clones; where checked against another copy, unresolved V genes explain under half of the gap, and the rest is unexplained. This sample has approximately 90,000 clones in its table, and 85% to 95% of those were observed once. Approximately 1.5% of the sample is held by the ten biggest clonotypes. V sheds 6 bases and J sheds 1 base, leaving 10 bases between their ends. The germline V gene sets CDR1 to MNHEY and CDR2 to SVGAGI. From the cysteine up to the phenylalanine, the CDR3 has a length of 14 residues. Only CDR3 DNA is held: 42 bases, read in frame from base 1.

The chain is assembled from TRBV6-5 and TRBJ2-1, with an unclear D gene assignment. Input material: blood. This TCR was sampled from a woman between 25 and 40 years old in good health. The CDR3 amino acid sequence is: CASSLTGSYNEQFF. The nucleotide sequence reads as follows: TGTGCCAGCAGCCTCACTGGGTCCTACAATGAGCAGTTCTTC.